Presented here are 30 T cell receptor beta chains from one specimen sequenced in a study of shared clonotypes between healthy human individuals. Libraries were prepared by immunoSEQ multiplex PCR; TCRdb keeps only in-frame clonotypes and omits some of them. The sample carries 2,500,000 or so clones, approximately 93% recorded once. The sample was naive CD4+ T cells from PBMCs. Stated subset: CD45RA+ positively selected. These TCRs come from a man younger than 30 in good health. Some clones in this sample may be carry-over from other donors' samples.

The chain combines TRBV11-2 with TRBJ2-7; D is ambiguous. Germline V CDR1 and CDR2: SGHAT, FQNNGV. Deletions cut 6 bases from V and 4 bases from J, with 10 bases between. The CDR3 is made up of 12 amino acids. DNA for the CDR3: TGTGCCAGCAGAATGGACGGATACGAGCAGTACTTC. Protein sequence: CASRMDGYEQYF.

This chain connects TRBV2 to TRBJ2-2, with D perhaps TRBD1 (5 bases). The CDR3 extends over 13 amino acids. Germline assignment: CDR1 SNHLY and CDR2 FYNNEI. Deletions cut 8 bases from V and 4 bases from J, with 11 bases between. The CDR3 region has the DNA TGTGCCAGCCGGGCAGGGATCACCGGGGAGCTGTTTTTT. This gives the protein CASRAGITGELFF. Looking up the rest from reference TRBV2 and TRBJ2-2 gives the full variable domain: EPEVTQTPSHQVTQMGQEVILRCVPISNHLYFYWYRQILGQKVEFLVSFYNNEISEKSEIFDDQFSVERPDGSNFTLKIRSTKLEDSAMYFCASRAGITGELFFGEGSRLTVL.

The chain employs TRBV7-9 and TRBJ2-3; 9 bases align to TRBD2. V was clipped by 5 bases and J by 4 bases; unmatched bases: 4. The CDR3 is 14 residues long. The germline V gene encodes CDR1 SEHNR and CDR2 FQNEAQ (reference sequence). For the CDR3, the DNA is TGTGCCAGCAGCAGTAGCGGGAGATCAGATACGCAGTATTTT. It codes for CASSSSGRSDTQYF.

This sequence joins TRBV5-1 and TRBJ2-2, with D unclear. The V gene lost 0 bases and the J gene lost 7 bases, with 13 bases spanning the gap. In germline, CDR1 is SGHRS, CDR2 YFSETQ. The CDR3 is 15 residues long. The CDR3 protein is CASSLGITRSGELFF. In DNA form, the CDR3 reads TGCGCCAGCAGCTTGGGTATCACCCGTAGCGGGGAGCTGTTTTTT.

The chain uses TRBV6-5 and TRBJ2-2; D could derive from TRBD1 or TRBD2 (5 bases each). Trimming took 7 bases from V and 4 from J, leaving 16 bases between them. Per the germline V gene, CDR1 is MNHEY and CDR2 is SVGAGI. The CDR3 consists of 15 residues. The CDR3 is CASILGRFRTGELFF. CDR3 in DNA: TGTGCCAGCATCCTGGGACGGTTCCGCACCGGGGAGCTGTTTTTT.

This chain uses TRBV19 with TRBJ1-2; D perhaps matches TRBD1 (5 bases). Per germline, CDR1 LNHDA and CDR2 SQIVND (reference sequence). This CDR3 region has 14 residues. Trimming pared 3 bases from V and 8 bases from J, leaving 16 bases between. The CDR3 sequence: CASSINGAEKGYTF. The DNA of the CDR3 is TGTGCCAGTAGTATCAATGGGGCAGAGAAGGGCTACACCTTC.

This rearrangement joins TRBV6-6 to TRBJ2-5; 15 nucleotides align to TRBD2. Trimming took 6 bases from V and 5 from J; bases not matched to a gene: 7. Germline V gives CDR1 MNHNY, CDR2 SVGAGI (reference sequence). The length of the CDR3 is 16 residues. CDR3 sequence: CASRGTSGRNAETQYF. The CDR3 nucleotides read TGTGCCAGCAGAGGGACTAGCGGGAGGAATGCGGAGACCCAGTACTTC.

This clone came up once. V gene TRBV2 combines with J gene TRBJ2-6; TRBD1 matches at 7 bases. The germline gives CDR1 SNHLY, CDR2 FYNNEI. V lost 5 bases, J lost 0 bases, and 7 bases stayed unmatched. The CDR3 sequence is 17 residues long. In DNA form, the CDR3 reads TGTGCCAGCAGTATGGGACAGCCCCACTCTGGGGCCAACGTCCTGACTTTC. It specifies CASSMGQPHSGANVLTF.

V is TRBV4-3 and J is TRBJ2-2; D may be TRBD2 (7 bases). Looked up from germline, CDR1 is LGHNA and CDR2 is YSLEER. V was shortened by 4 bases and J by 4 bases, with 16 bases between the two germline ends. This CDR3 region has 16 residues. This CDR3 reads CASSLRRGASTGELFF. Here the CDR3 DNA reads TGCGCCAGCAGCCTCCGCCGGGGGGCGAGCACCGGGGAGCTGTTTTTT.

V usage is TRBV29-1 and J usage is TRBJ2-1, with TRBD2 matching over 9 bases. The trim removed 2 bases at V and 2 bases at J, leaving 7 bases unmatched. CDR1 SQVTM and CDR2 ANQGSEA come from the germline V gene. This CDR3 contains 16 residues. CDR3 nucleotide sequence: TGCAGCGTTGAATATGCGGGGGGGGTTACCTACAATGAGCAGTTCTTC. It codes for CSVEYAGGVTYNEQFF.

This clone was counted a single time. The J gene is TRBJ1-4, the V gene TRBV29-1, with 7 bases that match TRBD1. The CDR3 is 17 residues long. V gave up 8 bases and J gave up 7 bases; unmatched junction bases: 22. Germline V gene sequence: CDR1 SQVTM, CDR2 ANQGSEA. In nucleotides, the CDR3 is TGCAGCCCTCTCTTCGGTGGAGGGGGCGCAAGGAGTGAAAAACTGTTTTTT. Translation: CSPLFGGGGARSEKLFF.

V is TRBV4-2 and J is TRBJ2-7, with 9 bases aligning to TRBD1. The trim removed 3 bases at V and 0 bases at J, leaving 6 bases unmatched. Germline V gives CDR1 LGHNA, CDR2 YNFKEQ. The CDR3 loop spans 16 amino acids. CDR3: CASSQGQGILSYEQYF. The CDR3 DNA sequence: TGTGCCAGCAGCCAGGGACAGGGCATCCTCTCCTACGAGCAGTACTTC.

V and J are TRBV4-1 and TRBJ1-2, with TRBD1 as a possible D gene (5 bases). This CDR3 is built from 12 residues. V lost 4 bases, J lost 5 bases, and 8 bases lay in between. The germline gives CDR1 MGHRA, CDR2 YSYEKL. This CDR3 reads CASSPGTYGYTF. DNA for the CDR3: TGCGCCAGCAGCCCGGGGACTTATGGCTACACCTTC.

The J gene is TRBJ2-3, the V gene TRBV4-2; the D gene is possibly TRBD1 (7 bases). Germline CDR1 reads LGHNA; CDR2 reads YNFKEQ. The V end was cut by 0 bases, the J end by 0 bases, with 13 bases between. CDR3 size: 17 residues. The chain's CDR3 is CASSQDGGGSSTDTQYF. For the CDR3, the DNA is TGTGCCAGCAGCCAAGATGGAGGGGGCTCTAGCACAGATACGCAGTATTTT.

The chain's CDR3 is CATRRGQGWETQYF. For the CDR3, the DNA is TGTGCCACCAGACGTGGACAGGGATGGGAGACCCAGTACTTC. V usage is TRBV15 and J usage is TRBJ2-5; 8 bases agree with TRBD1. From germline, CDR1 is LNHNV and CDR2 YYDKDF (reference sequence). J lost 5 bases, V lost 6 bases, and 8 bases had no gene match. This CDR3 region has 14 residues.

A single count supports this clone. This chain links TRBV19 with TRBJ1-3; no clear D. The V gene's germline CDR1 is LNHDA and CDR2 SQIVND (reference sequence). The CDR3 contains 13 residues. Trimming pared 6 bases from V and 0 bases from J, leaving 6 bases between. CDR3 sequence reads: CASSPLSGNTIYF. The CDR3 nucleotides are TGTGCCAGTAGCCCCCTCTCTGGAAACACCATATATTTT.

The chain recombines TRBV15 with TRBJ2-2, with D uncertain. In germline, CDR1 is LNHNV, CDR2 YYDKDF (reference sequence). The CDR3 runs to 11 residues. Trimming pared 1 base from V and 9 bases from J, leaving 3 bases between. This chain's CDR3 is CATSRGRELFF. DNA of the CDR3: TGTGCCACCAGCAGAGGCAGGGAGCTGTTTTTT.

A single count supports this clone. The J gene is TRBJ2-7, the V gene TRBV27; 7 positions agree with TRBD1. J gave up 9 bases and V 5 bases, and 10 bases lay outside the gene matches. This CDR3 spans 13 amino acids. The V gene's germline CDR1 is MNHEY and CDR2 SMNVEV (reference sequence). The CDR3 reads CASSGRQGSGQYF. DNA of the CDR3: TGTGCCAGCAGTGGTAGACAGGGTTCCGGGCAGTACTTC.

Here the CDR3 reads CASKVPSYEQYF. The DNA for the CDR3 is TGTGCCAGCAAAGTCCCGAGCTACGAGCAGTACTTC. The chain has TRBV6-1 and TRBJ2-7, with D unresolved. Trimming removed 7 bases at V and 3 bases at J, with 10 bases between. This CDR3 comprises 12 residues. Looked up from germline, CDR1 is MNHNS and CDR2 is SASEGT.

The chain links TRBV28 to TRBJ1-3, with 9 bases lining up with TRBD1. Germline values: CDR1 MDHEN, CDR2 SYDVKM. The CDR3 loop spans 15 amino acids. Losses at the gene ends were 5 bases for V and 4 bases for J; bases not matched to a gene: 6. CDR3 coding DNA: TGTGCCAGCAGTACAGGGGGCGCGGAAGGAAACACCATATATTTT. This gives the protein CASSTGGAEGNTIYF. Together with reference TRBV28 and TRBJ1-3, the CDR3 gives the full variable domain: DVKVTQSSRYLVKRTGEKVFLECVQDMDHENMFWYRQDPGLGLRLIYFSYDVKMKEKGDIPEGYSVSREKKERFSLILESASTNQTSMYLCASSTGGAEGNTIYFGEGSWLTVV.

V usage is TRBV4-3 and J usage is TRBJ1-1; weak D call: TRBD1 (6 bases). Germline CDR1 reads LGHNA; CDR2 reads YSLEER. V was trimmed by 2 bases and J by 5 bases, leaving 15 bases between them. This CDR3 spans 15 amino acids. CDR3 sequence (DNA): TGCGCCAGCAGCCAACAGCAGGGGTTAACGACTGAAGCTTTCTTT. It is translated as CASSQQQGLTTEAFF.

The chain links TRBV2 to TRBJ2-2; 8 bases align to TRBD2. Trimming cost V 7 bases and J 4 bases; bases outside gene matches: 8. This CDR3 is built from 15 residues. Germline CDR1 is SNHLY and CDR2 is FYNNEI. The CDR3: CASMEAGRGTGELFF. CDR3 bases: TGTGCCAGCATGGAGGCCGGGAGGGGCACCGGGGAGCTGTTTTTT.

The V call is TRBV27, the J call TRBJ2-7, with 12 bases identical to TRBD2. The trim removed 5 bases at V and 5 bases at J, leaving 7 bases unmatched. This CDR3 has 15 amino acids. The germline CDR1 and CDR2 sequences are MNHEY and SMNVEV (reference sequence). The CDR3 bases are TGTGCCAGCAGTCGACGACTAGCGGGAGTTAACGAGCAGTACTTC. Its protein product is CASSRRLAGVNEQYF.

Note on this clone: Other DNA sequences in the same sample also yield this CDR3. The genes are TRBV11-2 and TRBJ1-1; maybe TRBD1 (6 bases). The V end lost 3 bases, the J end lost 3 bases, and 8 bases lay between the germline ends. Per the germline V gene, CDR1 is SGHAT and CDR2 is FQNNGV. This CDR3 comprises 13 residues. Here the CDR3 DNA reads TGTGCCAGCAGCTTTTACAGGGACACTGAAGCTTTCTTT. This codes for CASSFYRDTEAFF.

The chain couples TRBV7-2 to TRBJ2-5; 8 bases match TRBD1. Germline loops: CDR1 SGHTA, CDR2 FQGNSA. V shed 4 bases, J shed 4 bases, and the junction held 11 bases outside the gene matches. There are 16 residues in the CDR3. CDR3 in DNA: TGTGCCAGCAGCTCCTACAGGGGGGTGGGCGGAGAGACCCAGTACTTC. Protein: CASSSYRGVGGETQYF.

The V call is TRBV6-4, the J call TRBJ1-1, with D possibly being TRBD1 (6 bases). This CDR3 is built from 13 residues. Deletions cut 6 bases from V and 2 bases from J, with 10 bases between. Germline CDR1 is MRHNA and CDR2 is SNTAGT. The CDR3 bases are TGTGCCAGCAGCCCGGACAGTAACACTGAAGCTTTCTTT. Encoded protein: CASSPDSNTEAFF.

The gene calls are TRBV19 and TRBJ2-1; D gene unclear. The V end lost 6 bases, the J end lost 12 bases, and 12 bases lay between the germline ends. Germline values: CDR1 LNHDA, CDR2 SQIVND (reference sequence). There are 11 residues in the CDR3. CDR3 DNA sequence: TGTGCCAGTAGGCACAACCAACGGCAGTTCTTC. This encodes CASRHNQRQFF.

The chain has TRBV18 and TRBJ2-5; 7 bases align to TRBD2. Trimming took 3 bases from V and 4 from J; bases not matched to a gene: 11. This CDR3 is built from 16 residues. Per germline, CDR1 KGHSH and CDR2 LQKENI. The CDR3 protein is CASSPLPLGGRETQYF. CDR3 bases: TGTGCCAGCTCACCGCTCCCATTGGGCGGGAGAGAGACCCAGTACTTC.

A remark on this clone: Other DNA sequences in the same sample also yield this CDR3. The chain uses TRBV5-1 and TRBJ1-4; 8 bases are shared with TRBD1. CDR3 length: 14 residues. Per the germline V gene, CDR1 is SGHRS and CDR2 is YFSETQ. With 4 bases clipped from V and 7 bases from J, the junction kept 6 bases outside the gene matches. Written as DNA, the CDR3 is TGCGCCAGCAGCGTCGGACAGGGAGGTGAAAAACTGTTTTTT. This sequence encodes CASSVGQGGEKLFF.

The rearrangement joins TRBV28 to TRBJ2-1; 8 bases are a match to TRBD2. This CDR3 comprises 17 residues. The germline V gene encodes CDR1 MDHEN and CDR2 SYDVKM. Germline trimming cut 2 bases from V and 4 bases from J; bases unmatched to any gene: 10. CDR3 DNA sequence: TGTGCCAGCAGTTTAGGGGGGCCGGGACTAGGTTACAATGAGCAGTTCTTC. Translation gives CASSLGGPGLGYNEQFF.